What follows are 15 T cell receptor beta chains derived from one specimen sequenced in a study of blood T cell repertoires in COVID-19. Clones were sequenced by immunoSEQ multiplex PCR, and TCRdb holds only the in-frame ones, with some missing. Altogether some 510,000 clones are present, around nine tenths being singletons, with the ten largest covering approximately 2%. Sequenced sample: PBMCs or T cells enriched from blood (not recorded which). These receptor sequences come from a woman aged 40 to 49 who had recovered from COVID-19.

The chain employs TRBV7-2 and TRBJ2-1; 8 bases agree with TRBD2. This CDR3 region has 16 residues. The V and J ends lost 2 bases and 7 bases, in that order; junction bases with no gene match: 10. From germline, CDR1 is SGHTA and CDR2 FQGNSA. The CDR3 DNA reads TGTGCCAGCAGCTTAAGGCTAGCGGGTTTAAAGAATGAGCAGTTCTTC. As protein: CASSLRLAGLKNEQFF.

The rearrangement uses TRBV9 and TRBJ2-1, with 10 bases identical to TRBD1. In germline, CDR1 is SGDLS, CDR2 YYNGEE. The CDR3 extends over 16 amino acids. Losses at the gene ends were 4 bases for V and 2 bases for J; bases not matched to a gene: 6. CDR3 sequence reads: CASSKPGTGAYNEQFF. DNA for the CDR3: TGTGCCAGCAGCAAACCCGGGACAGGGGCCTACAATGAGCAGTTCTTC.

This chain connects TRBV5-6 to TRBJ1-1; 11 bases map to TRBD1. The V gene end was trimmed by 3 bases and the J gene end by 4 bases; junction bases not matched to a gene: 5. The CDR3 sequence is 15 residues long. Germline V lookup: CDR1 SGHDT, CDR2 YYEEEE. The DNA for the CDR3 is TGTGCCAGCAGCTACGGACAGGGGGCTTTCACTGAAGCTTTCTTT. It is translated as CASSYGQGAFTEAFF.

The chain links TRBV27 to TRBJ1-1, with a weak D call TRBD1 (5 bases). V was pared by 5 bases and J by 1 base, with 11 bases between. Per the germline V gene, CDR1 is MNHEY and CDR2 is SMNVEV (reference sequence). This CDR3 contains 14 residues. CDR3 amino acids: CASSATTGNTEAFF. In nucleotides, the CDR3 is TGTGCCAGCAGTGCAACAACAGGGAACACTGAAGCTTTCTTT.

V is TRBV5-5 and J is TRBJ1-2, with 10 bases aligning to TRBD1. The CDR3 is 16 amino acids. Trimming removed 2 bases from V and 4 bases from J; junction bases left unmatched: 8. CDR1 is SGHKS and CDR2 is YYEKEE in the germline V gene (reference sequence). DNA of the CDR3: TGTGCCAGCAGCTTCGACCCTCGGGACAGGGGCTATGGCTACACCTTC. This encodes CASSFDPRDRGYGYTF.

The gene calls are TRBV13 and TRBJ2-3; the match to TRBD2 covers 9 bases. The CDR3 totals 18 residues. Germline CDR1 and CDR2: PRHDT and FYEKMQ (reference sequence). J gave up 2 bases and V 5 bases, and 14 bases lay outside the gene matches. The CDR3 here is CASSPPGGGGGLTDTQYF. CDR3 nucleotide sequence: TGTGCCAGCAGCCCCCCCGGCGGGGGGGGCGGTCTCACAGATACGCAGTATTTT.

CDR3 in DNA: TGTGCCAGCAGTTACGATCAGGGCGGATACGAGCAGTACTTC. This translates into CASSYDQGGYEQYF. The chain joins TRBV6-5 to TRBJ2-7; tentatively, D is TRBD1 (5 bases). Germline V lookup: CDR1 MNHEY, CDR2 SVGAGI. The CDR3 contains 14 residues. V lost 2 bases and J lost 4, with 12 bases in between.

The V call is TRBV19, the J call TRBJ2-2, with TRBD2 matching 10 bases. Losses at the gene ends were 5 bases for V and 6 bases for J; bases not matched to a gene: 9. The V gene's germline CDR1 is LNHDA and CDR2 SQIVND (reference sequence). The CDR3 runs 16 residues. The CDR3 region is CASSELAGLIPGELFF. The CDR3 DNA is TGTGCCAGTAGTGAACTAGCGGGATTAATCCCCGGGGAGCTGTTTTTT.

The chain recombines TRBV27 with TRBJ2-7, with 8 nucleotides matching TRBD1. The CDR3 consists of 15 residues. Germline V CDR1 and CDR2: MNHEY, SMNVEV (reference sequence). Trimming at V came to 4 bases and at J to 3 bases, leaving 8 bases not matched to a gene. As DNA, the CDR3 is TGTGCCAGCAGTTCATCGCCAGGGGGCTTCTACGAGCAGTACTTC. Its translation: CASSSSPGGFYEQYF.

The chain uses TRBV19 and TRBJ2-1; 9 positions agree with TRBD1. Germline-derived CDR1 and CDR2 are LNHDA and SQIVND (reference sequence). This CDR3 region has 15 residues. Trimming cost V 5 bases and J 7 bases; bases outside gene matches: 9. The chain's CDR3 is CASSVRDRVRNEQFF. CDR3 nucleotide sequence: TGTGCCAGTAGTGTCCGGGACAGGGTGAGGAATGAGCAGTTCTTC.

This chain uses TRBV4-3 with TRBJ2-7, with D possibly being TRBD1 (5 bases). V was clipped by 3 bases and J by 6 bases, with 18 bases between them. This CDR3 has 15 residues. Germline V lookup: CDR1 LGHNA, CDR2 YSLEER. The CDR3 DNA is TGCGCCAGCAGCCAGGAGAAGGGGCGAAGGGCCGAGCAGTACTTC. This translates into CASSQEKGRRAEQYF.

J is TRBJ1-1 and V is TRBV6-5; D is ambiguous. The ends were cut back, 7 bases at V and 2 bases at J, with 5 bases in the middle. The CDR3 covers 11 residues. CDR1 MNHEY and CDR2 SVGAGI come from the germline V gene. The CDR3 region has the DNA TGTGCCAGCATAGCTAACACTGAAGCTTTCTTT. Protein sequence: CASIANTEAFF.

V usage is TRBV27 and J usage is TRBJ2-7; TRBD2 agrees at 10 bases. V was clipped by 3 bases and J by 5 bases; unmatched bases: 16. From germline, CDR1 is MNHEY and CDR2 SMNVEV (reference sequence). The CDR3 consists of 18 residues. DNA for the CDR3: TGTGCCAGCAGTTTTACTAGCGGGATCCTCGTTAGGGTCGACGAGCAGTACTTC. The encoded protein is CASSFTSGILVRVDEQYF.

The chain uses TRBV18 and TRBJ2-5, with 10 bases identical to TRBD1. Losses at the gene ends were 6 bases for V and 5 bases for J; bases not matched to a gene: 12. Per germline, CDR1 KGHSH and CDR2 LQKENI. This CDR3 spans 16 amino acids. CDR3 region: CASSDTWDRGVETQYF. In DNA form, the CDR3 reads TGTGCCAGCTCGGACACGTGGGACAGGGGAGTGGAGACCCAGTACTTC.

CDR3 DNA sequence: TGCGCCAGCAGCCAAGGTTTGTTGGGCCGGATGAACACTGAAGCTTTCTTT. Translated: CASSQGLLGRMNTEAFF. V gene TRBV4-1 combines with J gene TRBJ1-1; unclear D gene. The ends were cut back, 1 base at V and 0 bases at J, with 15 bases in the middle. The CDR3 extends over 17 amino acids. Germline V gene data show CDR1 as MGHRA and CDR2 as YSYEKL.